This T cell receptor (beta chain) was captured by sequencing in a study of blood T cell repertoires in COVID-19. On the study more broadly: The cDNA or gDNA used as material had been derived from T cells, B-cell-depleted T cells, or PBMCs.

CDR1 and CDR2 from the germline V gene are SEHNR and FQNEAQ (reference sequence). V was trimmed by 5 bases and J by 7 bases, leaving 15 bases between them. The CDR3 has 13 residues. TCRdb's table, derived via immunoSEQ multiplex PCR, lists solely in-frame clones and lacks some. The sample holds 170,000 or so clones, around 87% seen once. The V call is TRBV7-9, the J call TRBJ2-7; the D gene is possibly TRBD2 (5 bases). The sample taken for sequencing was peripheral blood. This TCR was sampled from a woman between 65 and 79 years old with COVID-19, enrolled during active disease. CDR3 loop: CASSTLERVEQYF. DNA for the CDR3: TGTGCCAGCAGCACACTGGAGAGGGTAGAGCAGTACTTC.